Shown below are 11 T cell receptor beta chains from a single sample sequenced in a study of shared clonotypes between healthy human individuals. Libraries were prepared by immunoSEQ multiplex PCR; TCRdb keeps only in-frame clonotypes and omits some of them. The sample yields some 2,500,000 clones, around 92% seen once. Sequencing used naive CD4+ T cells from PBMCs. The subset denotes: CD45RA+ positively selected. These receptors were collected from a man aged 18 to 35 in good health. Some clones in this sample may be carry-over from other donors' samples.

V is TRBV2 and J is TRBJ2-3; 8 bases are shared with TRBD2. The germline V gene encodes CDR1 SNHLY and CDR2 FYNNEI. The CDR3 extends over 13 amino acids. V shed 8 bases, J shed 5 bases, and the junction held 6 bases outside the gene matches. In DNA form, the CDR3 reads TGTGCCAGCCGGGGTAGCGGGGTAGATACGCAGTATTTT. Its protein is CASRGSGVDTQYF.

This chain links TRBV21-1 with TRBJ2-3; the table's D call, TRBD2, was not checked against the DNA. TRBV21-1 is recorded as a pseudogene. This CDR3 has 16 residues. The DNA of the CDR3 is TGTGCCAGCAGCCATCACGTCAGCGGGAGAACAGATACGCAGTATTTT. It yields the protein CASSHHVSGRTDTQYF.

This chain links TRBV5-4 with TRBJ2-7, with 9 bases aligning to TRBD1. CDR1 and CDR2 (germline): SGHNT, YYREEE (reference sequence). V shed 2 bases and J 4 bases; nucleotides not matched to a gene: 7. The CDR3 runs to 15 residues. The DNA of the CDR3 is TGTGCCAGCAGCTTATACCCGGGACAGGGATACGAGCAGTACTTC. This codes for CASSLYPGQGYEQYF.

The CDR3 coding sequence is TGTGCCAGCAGCGTCCGGGCGGCATCTTGGGGGACCCAGTACTTC. Translating gives CASSVRAASWGTQYF. The chain couples TRBV9 to TRBJ2-5; D remains unclear. Per the germline V gene, CDR1 is SGDLS and CDR2 is YYNGEE. Between the trimmed V and J ends, which lost 2 bases and 7 bases, there was a span of 18 bases. The CDR3 is 15 residues long.

The chain recombines TRBV19 with TRBJ2-1; 10 bases match TRBD2. V shed 0 bases and J 15 bases; nucleotides not matched to a gene: 5. The CDR3 runs to 13 residues. Germline V lookup: CDR1 LNHDA, CDR2 SQIVND (reference sequence). DNA for the CDR3: TGTGCCAGTAGTATAGATCTACTAGCGGGGAGGTTCTTC. This translates into CASSIDLLAGRFF.

This sequence joins TRBV10-3 and TRBJ2-5; TRBD1 matches at 9 bases. Trimming at V came to 6 bases and at J to 2 bases, leaving 4 bases not matched to a gene. The germline V gene encodes CDR1 ENHRY and CDR2 SYGVKD. This CDR3 region has 14 residues. The CDR3: CAIRVGQGQETQYF. The CDR3, as DNA: TGTGCCATCAGGGTGGGACAGGGACAAGAGACCCAGTACTTC.

This chain connects TRBV28 to TRBJ1-2; weak D call: TRBD1 (5 bases). Germline V lookup: CDR1 MDHEN, CDR2 SYDVKM. The CDR3 contains 16 residues. V was clipped by 5 bases and J by 0 bases, with 16 bases between them. As DNA, the CDR3 is TGTGCCAGCAGTCAGCACATGGGGGGATCTAACTATGGCTACACCTTC. It specifies CASSQHMGGSNYGYTF.

The chain has TRBV2 and TRBJ1-5, with D uncertain. The CDR3 totals 13 residues. Germline CDR1 is SNHLY and CDR2 is FYNNEI. Trimming took 1 base from V and 7 from J, leaving 8 bases between them. The CDR3 spells CASSEVGYQPQHF. The CDR3 region has the DNA TGTGCCAGCAGTGAAGTGGGGTACCAGCCCCAGCATTTT. The whole variable domain, filled in from reference TRBV2 and TRBJ1-5, reads EPEVTQTPSHQVTQMGQEVILRCVPISNHLYFYWYRQILGQKVEFLVSFYNNEISEKSEIFDDQFSVERPDGSNFTLKIRSTKLEDSAMYFCASSEVGYQPQHFGDGTRLSIL.

The genes are TRBV15 and TRBJ2-2, with a weak D call TRBD1 (6 bases). This CDR3 is built from 15 residues. The germline V gene encodes CDR1 LNHNV and CDR2 YYDKDF (reference sequence). V was shortened by 7 bases and J by 5 bases, with 17 bases between the two germline ends. The chain's CDR3 is CATMGQRAGTGELFF. The DNA for the CDR3 is TGTGCCACCATGGGACAAAGGGCAGGGACCGGGGAGCTGTTTTTT.

This rearrangement joins TRBV5-1 to TRBJ1-3, with 9 bases identical to TRBD1. The CDR3 is 16 amino acids. J gave up 8 bases and V 2 bases, and 11 bases lay outside the gene matches. Germline lookup yields CDR1 SGHRS and CDR2 YFSETQ. CDR3 nucleotides: TGCGCCAGCAGCTTCACCCAGGGACAGGGTACGGACACCATATATTTT. Its translation is CASSFTQGQGTDTIYF.

J is TRBJ2-1 and V is TRBV7-9, with 10 bases identical to TRBD2. V lost 5 bases and J lost 4; bases outside the gene matches: 5. This CDR3 is 15 amino acids long. CDR1 and CDR2 (germline): SEHNR, FQNEAQ (reference sequence). The CDR3 is CASSKGLAQYNEQFF. In DNA form, the CDR3 reads TGTGCCAGCAGCAAGGGACTAGCGCAGTACAATGAGCAGTTCTTC.